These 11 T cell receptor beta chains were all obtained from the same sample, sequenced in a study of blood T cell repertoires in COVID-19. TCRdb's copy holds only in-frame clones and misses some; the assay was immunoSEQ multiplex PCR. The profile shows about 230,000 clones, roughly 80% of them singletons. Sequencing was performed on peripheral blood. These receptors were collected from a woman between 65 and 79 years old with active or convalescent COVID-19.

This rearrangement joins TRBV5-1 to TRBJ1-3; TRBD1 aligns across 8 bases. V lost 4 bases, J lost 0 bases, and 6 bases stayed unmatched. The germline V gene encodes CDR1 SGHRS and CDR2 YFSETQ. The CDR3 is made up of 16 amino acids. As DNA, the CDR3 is TGCGCCAGCAGCCCGCAGGGGGCCCTCTCTGGAAACACCATATATTTT. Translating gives CASSPQGALSGNTIYF.

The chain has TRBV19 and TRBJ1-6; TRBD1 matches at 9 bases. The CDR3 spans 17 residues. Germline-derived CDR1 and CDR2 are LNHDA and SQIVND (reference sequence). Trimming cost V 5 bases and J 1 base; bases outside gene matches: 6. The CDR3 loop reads CASSLPQGASYNSPLHF. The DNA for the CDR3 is TGTGCCAGTAGTCTCCCACAGGGGGCTTCCTATAATTCACCCCTCCACTTT.

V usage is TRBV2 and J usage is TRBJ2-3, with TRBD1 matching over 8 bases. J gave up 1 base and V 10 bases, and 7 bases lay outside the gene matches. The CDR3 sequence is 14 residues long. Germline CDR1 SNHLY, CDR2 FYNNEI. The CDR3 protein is CATAGGGGTDTQYF. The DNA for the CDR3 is TGTGCCACCGCAGGGGGCGGGGGCACAGATACGCAGTATTTT.

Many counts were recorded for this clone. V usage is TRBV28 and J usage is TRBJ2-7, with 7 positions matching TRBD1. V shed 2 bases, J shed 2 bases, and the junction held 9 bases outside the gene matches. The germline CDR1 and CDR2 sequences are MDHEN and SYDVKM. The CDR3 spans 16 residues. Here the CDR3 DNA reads TGTGCCAGCAGTTTAGAGGGGGCCCAAGGGGCCTACGAGCAGTACTTC. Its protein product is CASSLEGAQGAYEQYF.

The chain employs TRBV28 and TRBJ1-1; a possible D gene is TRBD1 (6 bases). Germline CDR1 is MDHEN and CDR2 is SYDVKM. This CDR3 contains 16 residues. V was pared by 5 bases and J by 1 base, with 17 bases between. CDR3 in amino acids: CASSTTGGARNTEAFF. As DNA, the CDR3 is TGTGCCAGCAGTACCACCGGGGGGGCGCGGAACACTGAAGCTTTCTTT.

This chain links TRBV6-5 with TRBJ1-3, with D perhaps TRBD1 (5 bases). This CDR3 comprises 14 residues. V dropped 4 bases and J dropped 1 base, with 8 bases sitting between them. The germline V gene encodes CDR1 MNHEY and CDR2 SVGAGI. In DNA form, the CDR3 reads TGTGCCAGCAGTTTGCGACAGTCTGGAAACACCATATATTTT. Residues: CASSLRQSGNTIYF.

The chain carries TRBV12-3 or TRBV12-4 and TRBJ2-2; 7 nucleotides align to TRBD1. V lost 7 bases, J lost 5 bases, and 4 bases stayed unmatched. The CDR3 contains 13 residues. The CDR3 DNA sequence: TGTGCCAGCACCAGGGGGATTACCGGGGAGCTGTTTTTT. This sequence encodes CASTRGITGELFF.

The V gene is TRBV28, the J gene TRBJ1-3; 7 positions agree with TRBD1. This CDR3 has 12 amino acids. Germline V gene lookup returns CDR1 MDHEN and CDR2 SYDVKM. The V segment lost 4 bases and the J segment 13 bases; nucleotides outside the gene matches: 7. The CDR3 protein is CASSSTGSKIYF. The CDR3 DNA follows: TGTGCCAGCAGTTCGACAGGGAGTAAAATATATTTT.

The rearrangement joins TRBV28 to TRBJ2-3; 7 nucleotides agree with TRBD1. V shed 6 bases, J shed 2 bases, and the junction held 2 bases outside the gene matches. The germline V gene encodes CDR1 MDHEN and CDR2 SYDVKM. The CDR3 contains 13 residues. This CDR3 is CASRTGITDTQYF. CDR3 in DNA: TGTGCCAGCAGGACAGGGATCACAGATACGCAGTATTTT.

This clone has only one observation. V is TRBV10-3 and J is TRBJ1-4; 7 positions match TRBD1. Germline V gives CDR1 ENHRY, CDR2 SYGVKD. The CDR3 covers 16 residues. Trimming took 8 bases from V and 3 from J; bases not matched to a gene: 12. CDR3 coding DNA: TGTGCCATCGCCGAAGGAGGGGGCCGGTCTAATGAAAAACTGTTTTTT. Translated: CAIAEGGGRSNEKLFF.

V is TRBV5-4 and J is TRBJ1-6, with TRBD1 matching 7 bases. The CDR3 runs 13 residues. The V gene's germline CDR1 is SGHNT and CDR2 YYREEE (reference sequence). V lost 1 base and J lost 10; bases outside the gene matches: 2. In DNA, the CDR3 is TGTGCCAGCAGCTTGACAGGGGACTCACCCCTCCACTTT. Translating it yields CASSLTGDSPLHF.